This TCR beta chain originates from a study of tumor and adjacent non-tumor tissue in lung cancer (dated by TCRdb to the late 2010s). In terms of the full investigation: By cancer type, the cohort comprised 12 adenocarcinoma patients, a couple of squamous cell carcinoma patients and 1 small cell lung cancer patient. Ages among the roughly 15 patients ranged from roughly 30 to 76 years, there were around ten men and 5 women, and disease was at TNM stage I to III. Sequencing produced fewer than 150,000,000 productive TCRbeta reads in total, an average of approximately 4.1 million reads per sample. The study compared bulk TCRbeta repertoires between lung tumor tissue and matched distant non-tumor lung tissue from more than twelve lung cancer patients. For each patient, one tumor sample and one normal lung sample were taken, giving a few dozen paired specimens that underwent TCRbeta CDR3 sequencing. Study-level results and caveats: TCR diversity (inverse Simpson) was significantly higher in tumor than in normal lung tissue (roughly 430 vs 170, P = 0.0075, Mann-Whitney U test). The top 100 clones made up a significantly larger cumulative share of the repertoire in normal lung than in tumor tissue. Because peripheral blood was not sequenced, the blood TCRbeta repertoires of the lung cancer patients in the study went unexamined. Significantly higher TCR diversity was found in younger patients, and higher tumor TCR diversity was associated with shorter overall and disease-free survival. With only roughly 16 patients in the cohort, the authors noted that larger samples and more detailed clinical data are needed. The methods do not name the sequencing platform or mention unique molecular identifiers.

Regarding this clonotype: Its antigen is unknown. A much larger clonotype is one base distant, so this may be a read error. Because it lacks the conserved phenylalanine or tryptophan at the end, this CDR3 is likely a read error.

Libraries were built with multiplex PCR. The sample was run on an Illumina HiSeq 2500. TCRbeta libraries were built by three rounds of nested PCR using primers (Table S4), following protocols modified from ARM-PCR. Before sequencing, PCR products of 200-500 bp were cut from the gel and purified using the QIAquick gel extraction kit. The paper's processing steps were these. Trimmomatic was used to clean the reads, FLASH merged the cleaned reads into complete CDR3 sequences, and MiTCR assigned the sequences to V(D)J germline segments. VDJtools was used to compute clonal diversity as the inverse Simpson's index. A read counted as productive if the sequence was in-frame and lacked a premature stop codon. The public reads were reprocessed in TCRdb via fastp at Q25 and MiXCR, keeping in-frame beta chains. Every distinct CDR3 protein forms one entry, paired with its most common genes and DNA. The V and J calls were not made by the authors but by TCRdb's processing. For this sample the table gives some 77,000 distinct CDR3 sequences, of which 55% to 70% were detected only once. About 12% of the sample is held by the ten biggest clonotypes.

The CDR3 totals 14 residues, both ends included. The kept DNA is CDR3 alone, 42 bases in frame from the first base. V lost 4 bases and J lost 3 bases; the stretch between them is 15 bases long. Taken from the germline V gene (reference sequence), the CDR1 and CDR2 loops are DFQATT and SNEGSKA. RNA was isolated from bulk, unsorted tissue, and RNA quality was assessed with a NanoDrop ND-1000 and an Agilent 2100. The donors were newly diagnosed lung cancer patients admitted for thoracic surgery in China from August to November 2014 who had not received prior chemotherapy. Anyone who had undergone radiotherapy or chemotherapy before, or who had another cancer at the same time, was left out of the study. Surgical tissue pieces of about 1-2 cm3 were preserved in RNAlater solution and were kept at -80 degrees C until use.

Sequenced sample: lung tumor tissue. This clonotype originated in a woman between 65 and 79 years old with non-small cell lung cancer. The V and J genes are TRBV20-1 and TRBJ1-1; the D gene remains uncertain. CDR3 reads: CSAKDGLVDTEAFS. The nucleotide sequence is given as TGCAGTGCTAAAGACGGATTGGTGGACACTGAAGCTTTCTCT.